This T cell receptor beta chain comes out of a study of shared clonotypes between healthy human individuals (dated by TCRdb to 2020 to 2021). With respect to the entire study: A few men and two women, aged 18 to 49 years, made up the cohort. For each donor, CD4 naive and CD4 memory were each run on three plates, CD8 naive on two plates, and CD8 memory on one plate. To estimate repertoire size and how much clonotypes are shared between individuals, the study performed deep sequencing of blood TCR repertoires from a few healthy adults. To increase sequencing depth and limit assay-specific biases, TCR repertoire library preparation and sequencing were carried out by different laboratories using diverse techniques. Each donor's leukapheresis produced roughly between about 0.9 and 9.5 billion PBMCs.

This clone occurred once. What antigen it recognizes has not been identified. The input lacks base qualities; no much larger clone sits a single base away. CD8 naive samples were CD45RO-negative cells positively selected for CCR7, giving a CD45RA+CCR7+ population that excluded TemRA cells. Healthy HIV-negative adults with no recently reported acute infections or vaccinations were included as donors. Only Caucasian adults living in Nashville, Tennessee, USA were represented among the donors. After blood collection by leukapheresis, PBMCs were isolated using Ficoll-Histopaque density gradient centrifugation and then cryopreserved in the vapor phase of liquid nitrogen. Analytical flow cytometry was used to check the purity and quantity of every magnetically sorted T cell population. Each sorted fraction had its genomic DNA isolated and then quantified by UV absorbance on a Nanodrop 2000c. Using the deep immunoSEQ assay, multiplex PCR amplified TCR CDR3 regions from genomic DNA. For each cell subset, the extracted genomic DNA was distributed evenly across all wells of several immunoSEQ 96-well plates, and each plate served as one replicate. Each replicate PCR for sorted subsets received 200 ng genomic DNA, equal to tens of thousands of T cell genomes. Purified libraries were quantified with a Qubit 3.0 fluorometer, sized on a Bioanalyzer 2100, and re-quantified with the KAPA Library Quantification kit. A separate single-read 150-cycle Illumina NextSeq 550 flow cell was used to sequence each immunoSEQ 96-well plate. The authors' analysis ran thus. Because the immunoSEQ output held only junctional sequences and lacked quality scores, the filtering could not match the filtering applied to full-length reads. Sequences were annotated with PyIR, a Python wrapper for IgBLAST v1.9, and V/J genes and CDR3 were assigned using IMGT germline references. Any read was removed if the V/J assignment was weak (E-value above 1e-6), the CDR3 was missing, or the read contained stop codons, out-of-frame junctions, or ambiguous translated residues. V3J clonotypes were defined as sequences sharing an identical inferred V gene, J gene, and CDR3 amino acid sequence. Percentage overlap between repertoires was calculated by dividing the number of shared unique clonotypes by the size of the smaller repertoire. Repertoire richness was assessed with RTK rarefaction, the Chao1 estimator, and Recon v2.1 estimates of unobserved clonotypes. OLGA was used to compute generation probabilities for all TCRbeta clonotypes that the gDNA method yielded from a handful of donors. The clones in this table, taken by TCRdb from immuneACCESS, are in-frame only. Not every clone is retained; where verified, under half of the shortfall comes from an unresolved V gene, and the cause of the rest is unknown. V, J and clone size derive from that table, while D and trimming were established from the DNA sequence. The sample records around 2,000,000 clones, roughly 95% of which are singletons. Roughly 1% of the sample comes from the top ten.

Overall study outcomes, separate from this receptor: Based on pairwise subsampling, the degree of clonotype sharing among donors was expected to be affected by sequencing depth. Estimated clonotype richness was generally larger for naive than for memory subsets. Sampling was restricted to blood, and TCR repertoires in tissues likely differ from the TCR repertoires found in blood. Incomplete sequencing was indicated by rarefaction of sorted-subset datasets, despite the large sequencing depth. Compared with non-shared clonotypes, the clonotypes found in all four sorted-subset donors had higher generation probabilities. Because the study included only a small number of donors, the genetic and exposure-history diversity represented was limited. Sharing across a handful of donors was observed for approximately 4.6% of naive CD4, 3% to 3.5% of naive CD8, roughly 2.3% of memory CD4, and about 0.38% of memory CD8 clonotypes.

The receptor was derived from a man aged 18-30 years in good health. The material sequenced was naive CD8+ T cells sorted from blood. In the paper's terms, the cell subset or site label means: CD45RA+CCR7+.

The sequenced DNA: TGTGCCAGCAGTTACGACAGGGGCGATACCTACGAGCAGTACTTC. The resulting protein is CASSYDRGDTYEQYF. The V gene is TRBV6-5 and the J gene is TRBJ2-7; 8 bases in the junction line up with TRBD1. Looking up the germline V gene yields CDR1 MNHEY and CDR2 SVGAGI. Trimming accounts for 2 bases at V and 2 bases at J, while the number of junction bases matched to no gene is 5. Including cysteine and phenylalanine, the CDR3 has 15 amino acids. Of the read, only the CDR3 DNA is kept; its 45 bases are in frame from base 1.